This T cell receptor (beta chain) was found in a study of blood T cells in healthy people across ages (dated by TCRdb to about 2015). With respect to the entire study: Template switching captured roughly one uniquely barcoded TCR beta cDNA molecule per two T cells in model experiments. To track age-related changes in TCR beta repertoire diversity, the study relied on deep sequencing normalized with unique cDNA molecular identifiers. Donors were grouped into four age groups: young (average approximately 15 years), middle-aged (39), aged (roughly 67) and long-lived (around 82). To avoid experimental bias, donors of different ages were spread randomly across the sequencing lanes. Using the same blood draw, the study looked at two additional independent replicas of 1 million unique cDNA reads for two donors, one aged 18 to 29 and the other aged 80 or older.

Donors were approximately 42 systemically healthy Caucasian individuals from Russia aged 6 to 90 years. Around 10 milliliters of peripheral blood were drawn from each donor into EDTA-treated Vacutainer tubes. Ficoll-Paque density-gradient centrifugation was used to isolate PBMCs, with at least 7 million obtained per sample. Trizol reagent was used to extract total RNA from the PBMCs, yielding at least 5.5 micrograms per sample. Naive CD45RAhigh/CD27high T cell percentages were measured by flow cytometry on a PBMC aliquot from every donor. Library preparation was by 5' RACE. The instrument was an Illumina HiSeq 2500. The second PCR ran for roughly 7 to 12 cycles and used a J-beta primer mix along with a sample-barcoded 5' primer. Each TCR beta cDNA molecule received a unique molecular identifier from a template-switch 5' adaptor carrying 12 random nucleotides. Each sample yielded at least 2.5 million CDR3-containing paired-end reads. First-strand cDNA was synthesized from all RNA with the Mint cDNA synthesis kit, primed by a TRBC-specific oligonucleotide. Following uracil-DNA glycosylase treatment, all cDNA underwent a first 18-cycle PCR with the universal primers M1SS and BC2_uni_R. The published analysis was carried out like this. Each sample was normalized by randomly selecting 1 million high-quality reads, each carrying a distinct molecular identifier. Reads with shared molecular identifiers were discarded instead of being binned into consensus sequences. MiTCR, run with a Q25 quality threshold and the strictest error-elimination algorithm, handled CDR3 identification, clonotype clustering and error correction. A nonparametric unseen species model using Euler transformation provided a lower-bound estimate of total TCR beta diversity. TCRdb reprocessing: public reads trimmed at Q25 with fastp, clones called with MiXCR, in-frame beta chains kept. Merged by CDR3 protein, the rows form single entries marked with the most common genes and DNA. The V and J calls shown here were made by TCRdb, not taken from the authors' results. The sample table lists about 650,000 distinct CDR3 sequences, roughly 32% of them with a count of one. The ten largest make up 15% of the sample.

V is reduced by 4 bases and J by 6 bases, leaving a spacing of 9 bases between them. From the germline V gene, CDR1 is MNHEY and CDR2 is SVGAGI. Its CDR3 holds 12 amino acids, cysteine through phenylalanine. This entry keeps only the CDR3 DNA: 36 bases, framed from base 1. General findings and caveats noted by the study authors: Observed TCR beta diversity per million T cells fell roughly linearly with age, and a significant reduction was already apparent by age around 40. Observed TCR beta diversity correlated strongly with the percentage of naive T cells measured by flow cytometry. Conclusive comparison of naive and antigen-experienced compartments was prevented by the profiling of bulk unsorted PBMCs. Estimates of total diversity based on one million sequenced T cells were regarded as lower bounds and as underestimates. The CMV infection status of donors was not known, potentially confounding age-related changes in expanded clonotypes. The long-lived group showed more naive CD4+ T cells, fewer expanded clones and increased TCR diversity than the aged group, suggesting age selection.

This clonotype was seen many times. No antigen is known for it. Base qualities are not provided; no much larger clone lies one nucleotide away. This TCR was sampled from a woman aged 80 or over in good health. Donor details come from another sample of the same person, matched by shared clones. The sequencing sample was made of blood. This receptor chain uses TRBV6-5 and TRBJ1-1; the D gene identity is not certain. Read as DNA, the sequence is TGTGCCAGCAGTTCCACCACCGCTGAAGCTTTCTTT. Translated, this gives CASSSTTAEAFF.